These 2 T cell receptor beta chains originate from one sample sequenced in a study of blood T cell repertoires in COVID-19. TCRdb keeps only in-frame clones here, not all; method: immunoSEQ multiplex PCR. The table records some 240,000 clones, around nine tenths of them present only once. The sample comprised PBMCs or T cells enriched from blood (not recorded which). These TCRs come from a woman aged 40 to 50 who had been exposed to COVID-19.

Remarks on this clone: The junction differs from germline at one of its ends, possibly a read error. The gene calls are TRBV12-3 or TRBV12-4 and TRBJ1-2; weak D call: TRBD1 (5 bases). The CDR3 is 11 residues long. This CDR3 is CASSLYQGLSF. Written as DNA, the CDR3 is TGTGCCAGCAGTTTATATCAGGGACTTTCCTTC.

The V and J genes are TRBV7-2 and TRBJ2-1; 10 bases match TRBD2. Trimming cost V 4 bases and J 1 base; bases outside gene matches: 1. This CDR3 has 15 residues. CDR1 and CDR2 (germline): SGHTA, FQGNSA. The CDR3 DNA is TGTGCCAGCAGCTCACTAGCGGGGTCCTACAATGAGCAGTTCTTC. Protein product: CASSSLAGSYNEQFF.